The 3 T cell receptor beta chains presented below share a single source sample, sequenced in a study of shared clonotypes between healthy human individuals. The table came from immunoSEQ multiplex PCR; TCRdb's copy has only in-frame clones and leaves some out. Counted here are some 2.4 million clones, 93% occurring once; the ten biggest clones make up around 0.4%. Sequenced: naive CD4+ T cells from PBMCs. Subset denoted: CD45RA+ positively selected. The receptor set was obtained from a man aged 18 to 29 in good health. Some clones in this sample may be carry-over from other donors' samples.

Details on this clone: This same CDR3 is encoded by further DNA sequences in the sample. The chain uses TRBV7-2 and TRBJ2-3; TRBD1 is a possible D gene (5 bases). CDR1 is SGHTA and CDR2 is FQGNSA in the germline V gene. Trimming removed 3 bases at V and 0 bases at J, with 7 bases between. This CDR3 comprises 14 residues. In nucleotides, the CDR3 is TGTGCCAGCAGCTTGGGGCGGAGCACAGATACGCAGTATTTT. Protein: CASSLGRSTDTQYF.

This chain joins TRBV4-2 and TRBJ2-1; 10 bases map to TRBD2. The CDR3 has 15 amino acids. Germline V gives CDR1 LGHNA, CDR2 YNFKEQ. J was trimmed by 4 bases and V by 6 bases; bases with no gene match: 6. CDR3 amino acids: CASRKAGGYYNEQFF. CDR3 nucleotides: TGTGCCAGCAGGAAAGCGGGAGGGTATTACAATGAGCAGTTCTTC.

Comments on this clone: Different DNA sequences within this sample yield the same CDR3. V usage is TRBV18 and J usage is TRBJ1-5; maybe TRBD1 (5 bases). V shed 2 bases and J shed 4 bases, with 9 bases lying between them. The length of the CDR3 is 14 residues. Germline CDR1 KGHSH, CDR2 LQKENI. Here the CDR3 DNA reads TGTGCCAGCTCACCAGGGGCCTCTAATCAGCCCCAGCATTTT. Translation gives CASSPGASNQPQHF.